The text below deals with one T cell receptor beta chain. The antigen is unknown. The data were obtained in a study of shared clonotypes between healthy human individuals. Study background: Donors consisted of two women and a few men between 18 and 49.

Profiling relied on immunoSEQ multiplex PCR, and the TCRdb table lists in-frame clones only, not all of them. Of a few million clones in the sample, around 90% were seen once. Points from the study as a whole: Shared clonotypes across all four donors exceeded non-shared ones in generation probability. Generally, naive subsets came out with larger estimated richness than memory subsets.

The sequenced material came from naive CD4+ T cells from PBMCs. Subset specified: CD45RA+ positively selected. The origin of this receptor is a young man in good health. Some clones in this sample may be carry-over from other donors' samples.

The DNA for the CDR3 is TGTGCCAGCAGTCGGGGTCATTCTGGAAACACCATATATTTT. Its protein is CASSRGHSGNTIYF. The chain combines TRBV28 with TRBJ1-3; D gene ambiguous. The CDR3 sequence is 14 residues long. Germline values: CDR1 MDHEN, CDR2 SYDVKM. The V end was cut by 5 bases, the J end by 1 base, with 9 bases between.